These T cell receptor beta chains were read from a single sample in a study of CD8 T cells in Susac syndrome. TCRdb analysed the immunoSEQ multiplex PCR reads with MiXCR anew, one entry per CDR3 protein. The data show about 130,000 distinct CDR3 sequences, nearly 95% seen once. The sample comprised CD4+ T cells from PBMCs. These receptors all stem from a human donor in good health. Both conserved end residues are part of each CDR3.

V	J	length	CDR3
TRBV29-1	TRBJ2-6	13	CSVEADRANVLTF
TRBV28	TRBJ2-7	13	CASSLSGQGPSYF
TRBV6-6	TRBJ1-2	14	CASSSGIVNYGYTF
TRBV7-2	TRBJ2-5	14	CASNEMGRQETQYF
TRBV6-5	TRBJ1-3	15	CASSPGQGFGNTIYF
TRBV6-1	TRBJ2-3	17	CASSAGLAGPSTDTQYF
TRBV18	TRBJ2-2	14	CASSPRRATGELFF
TRBV7-2	TRBJ2-5	16	CASSFTTGVPQETQYF
TRBV18	TRBJ1-2	14	CASSPTRTVYGYTF
TRBV5-1	TRBJ1-2	16	CASSLEWGRENYGYTF
TRBV5-1	TRBJ2-3	16	CASSLATSGTTDTQYF
TRBV3-1	TRBJ2-5	14	CASSRQRGGETQYF
TRBV5-1	TRBJ1-1	13	CASSLGRANEAFF
TRBV29-1	TRBJ2-1	11	CSVSLTNEQFF
TRBV5-1	TRBJ2-2	16	CASSLTATSGTGELFF
TRBV18	TRBJ1-2	13	CASSPDDIQGYTF
TRBV24-1	TRBJ2-3	15	CATSDYGGSTDTQYF
TRBV14	TRBJ2-2	16	CASSPWGGAITGELFF